The source of this T cell receptor beta chain is a study of blood T cell repertoires in COVID-19. In the study overall: Samples representing acute and convalescent COVID-19 were sourced from the United States, Italy and Spain.

CDR3 length: 15 amino acids. The V and J ends lost 0 bases and 6 bases respectively, with 12 bases between them. Germline V CDR1 and CDR2: LNHNV, YYDKDF (reference sequence). Per the authors' pipeline: By means of reference gene primer amplification, nucleated cell counts were estimated. Libraries were prepared by immunoSEQ multiplex PCR; TCRdb keeps only in-frame clonotypes and omits some of them. From that table come the V and J calls and clone size; the DNA was used to work out D and trimming. This table has about 90,000 clones, about 87% appearing once. The sequenced sample was peripheral blood. This TCR was recovered from a human donor in a cohort sampled during active COVID-19. The chain combines TRBV15 with TRBJ1-3; TRBD1 is a possible D gene (5 bases). CDR3 residues: CATSRDWQGLNTIYF. For the CDR3, the DNA is TGTGCCACCAGCAGAGATTGGCAGGGACTAAACACCATATATTTT.